The 18 T cell receptor beta chains presented below share a single source sample, sequenced in a study of metastatic and nonmetastatic thyroid tumors. Patients underwent thyroid surgery, and none had received any treatment before it. With MiXCR, TCRdb reprocessed the PCR reads. Counted here are about 20,000 clones, roughly 12% occurring once; the ten biggest clones make up 6% to 8.5%. The sequenced sample consisted of blood. These receptors were collected from a female donor with papillary thyroid cancer or a benign thyroid nodule (not recorded which). Some clones in this sample may be carry-over from other donors' samples.

This clone was observed a few times. The rearrangement uses TRBV10-1 and TRBJ2-7; possibly TRBD2 for D (5 bases). The V gene lost 6 bases and the J gene lost 3 bases, with 9 bases spanning the gap. The CDR3 length is 12 residues. CDR1 and CDR2 (germline): WNHNN, SYGVQD (reference sequence). The CDR3, as DNA: TGCGCCAGCAGGCGGGCCATCTACGAGCAGTACTTC. Its protein is CASRRAIYEQYF.

In this sample, this clone turned up many times. Other nucleotide sequences from this sample produce the same CDR3. The chain employs TRBV28 and TRBJ1-4, with a tentative D call TRBD1 (6 bases). The CDR3 runs 14 residues. Germline V gene data show CDR1 as MDHEN and CDR2 as SYDVKM. The V and J ends lost 6 bases and 5 bases respectively, with 13 bases between them. CDR3 sequence reads: CASRLGGLNEKLFF. The DNA of the CDR3 is TGTGCCAGCAGGCTGGGGGGGCTAAATGAAAAACTGTTTTTT.

By share, this clone ranks as medium-sized (0.01 to 0.1%). This chain links TRBV27 with TRBJ2-1, with 7 positions matching TRBD1. J was trimmed by 4 bases and V by 6 bases; bases with no gene match: 9. CDR3 length equals 15 residues. The germline CDR1 and CDR2 sequences are MNHEY and SMNVEV (reference sequence). CDR3 sequence reads: CASSLDRVAYNEQFF. In nucleotides, the CDR3 is TGTGCCAGCAGCCTTGACAGGGTGGCGTACAATGAGCAGTTCTTC.

In regard to this clone: A much larger clone is a single base away; this may be a read error. The same CDR3 arises from other DNA sequences in this sample as well. The chain's CDR3 is CSLPDRGSGKTQYF. The CDR3 nucleotides read TGCAGTCTTCCCGATAGGGGTTCGGGCAAGACCCAGTACTTC. This chain uses TRBV20-1 with TRBJ2-5, with a possible D match to TRBD1 (5 bases). Germline V gene data show CDR1 as DFQATT and CDR2 as SNEGSKA (reference sequence). The CDR3 consists of 14 residues. The V and J ends lost 8 bases and 6 bases respectively, with 22 bases between them.

In regard to this clone: Its ends do not fully match the called genes, so a read error is possible. This chain uses TRBV19 with TRBJ1-6; D is undetermined. The CDR3 loop spans 15 amino acids. Germline V lookup: CDR1 LNHDA, CDR2 SQIVND (reference sequence). CDR3 loop: CASRIDTGQNSHLHF. CDR3 coding DNA: TGTGCCAGTAGGATAGATACCGGCCAGAATTCCCACCTCCACTTT.

About this clone: Given a much more abundant clone one base away, this may be a read error. The sample carries other DNA sequences with the same CDR3. V usage is TRBV5-1 and J usage is TRBJ1-4; TRBD1 is a possible D gene (6 bases). Germline V gene data show CDR1 as SGHRS and CDR2 as YFSETQ. The CDR3 spans 13 residues. The V end lost 2 bases, the J end lost 8 bases, and 10 bases lay between the germline ends. CDR3 sequence (DNA): TGCGCCAGCAGCTTAGGGGGGTCAGAAAAACTGTTTTTT. Translating it yields CASSLGGSEKLFF.

The V gene is TRBV11-2, the J gene TRBJ1-6; TRBD1 agrees at 9 bases. The CDR3 consists of 13 residues. The junction had 3 bases not matched to a gene; V was cut back by 8 bases and J by 7 bases. From germline, CDR1 is SGHAT and CDR2 FQNNGV. In DNA, the CDR3 is TGTGCCAGCTGTGACAGGGGGAATTCACCCCTCCACTTT. Protein: CASCDRGNSPLHF.

At least ten counts were recorded for this clone. A read error is possible here, since a much larger clone lies one base away. CDR3 in DNA: TGTGCCAGTTCGGCAGGGGATTACAATGGGCAGTTCTTC. It encodes CASSAGDYNGQFF. This rearrangement joins TRBV28 to TRBJ2-1, with a possible D match to TRBD1 (6 bases). The CDR3 sequence is 13 residues long. CDR1 MDHEN and CDR2 SYDVKM come from the germline V gene.

This clone was detected many times. V and J are TRBV19 and TRBJ1-5, with no clear D. The germline V gene encodes CDR1 LNHDA and CDR2 SQIVND (reference sequence). The CDR3 sequence is 13 residues long. Trimming left V 7 bases short and J 1 base short, with 8 bases between. In nucleotides, the CDR3 is TGTGCCAGTAACCAAGGGAGCAATCAGCCCCAGCATTTT. This translates into CASNQGSNQPQHF.

This clone was seen repeatedly, ten times or more. The chain is built from TRBV19 and TRBJ2-5; 12 bases align to TRBD2. Germline trimming cut 7 bases from V and 4 bases from J; bases unmatched to any gene: 13. Per the germline V gene, CDR1 is LNHDA and CDR2 is SQIVND (reference sequence). There are 17 residues in the CDR3. This CDR3 is CASKGRLAGDRGETQYF. CDR3 DNA sequence: TGTGCCAGTAAAGGACGACTAGCGGGGGACAGAGGAGAGACCCAGTACTTC. Full variable domain (missing parts from reference TRBV19 and TRBJ2-5): DGGITQSPKYLFRKEGQNVTLSCEQNLNHDAMYWYRQDPGQGLRLIYYSQIVNDFQKGDIAEGYSVSREKKESFPLTVTSAQKNPTAFYLCASKGRLAGDRGETQYFGPGTRLLVL.

J is TRBJ2-7 and V is TRBV4-1; weak D call: TRBD2 (6 bases). There are 14 residues in the CDR3. The V and J ends lost 6 bases and 2 bases respectively, with 14 bases between them. Germline CDR1 MGHRA, CDR2 YSYEKL. The CDR3 sequence: CASSNSGGAYEQYF. The CDR3 region has the DNA TGCGCCAGCAGTAATAGCGGAGGGGCCTACGAGCAGTACTTC.

This clone was observed many times. This chain connects TRBV4-3 to TRBJ1-6; D unclear. This CDR3 spans 13 amino acids. Germline V gene lookup returns CDR1 LGHNA and CDR2 YSLEER. The V end was cut by 0 bases, the J end by 8 bases, with 5 bases between. For the CDR3, the DNA is TGCGCCAGCAGCCAAGATACCCATTCACCCCTCCACTTT. Protein product: CASSQDTHSPLHF.

As concerns this clone: A read error may explain this, as a much larger clone is one base away. This rearrangement joins TRBV7-2 to TRBJ2-7, with TRBD1 identical over 7 bases. The CDR3 extends over 15 amino acids. Germline CDR1 is SGHTA and CDR2 is FQGNSA. The CDR3 here is CASSLVQGPTYEQCF. DNA of the CDR3: TGTGCCAGCAGCTTAGTACAGGGGCCTACCTACGAGCAGTGCTTC. Together with reference TRBV7-2 and TRBJ2-7, the CDR3 gives the full variable domain: GAGVSQSPSNKVTEKGKDVELRCDPISGHTALYWYRQSLGQGLEFLIYFQGNSAPDKSGLPSDRFSAERTGGSVSTLTIQRTQQEDSAVYLCASSLVQGPTYEQCFGPGTRLTVT.

In regard to this clone: A much bigger clone sits one base away, suggesting this may be a read error. No conserved phenylalanine or tryptophan ends this CDR3, so it is likely a read error. The chain recombines TRBV30 with TRBJ1-5; D is unresolved. Germline-derived CDR1 and CDR2 are GTSNPN and SVGIG (reference sequence). The CDR3 totals 13 residues. Between the trimmed V and J ends, which lost 0 bases and 5 bases, there was a span of 8 bases. Here the CDR3 DNA reads TGTGCCTGGAGTGTACGGGGTTATCAGCCCCAGCATCTT. It yields the protein CAWSVRGYQPQHL.

This clone has at least ten counts. This chain links TRBV19 with TRBJ2-5; D call uncertain. The CDR3 is 16 residues long. V lost 5 bases, J lost 3 bases, and 19 bases lay in between. The germline CDR1 and CDR2 sequences are LNHDA and SQIVND (reference sequence). CDR3 coding DNA: TGTGCCAGTAGTGAACAGACTGGATCCCAAAAAGAGACCCAGTACTTC. Its translation is CASSEQTGSQKETQYF. Using reference TRBV19 and TRBJ2-5 for the parts outside the CDR3, the full variable domain is DGGITQSPKYLFRKEGQNVTLSCEQNLNHDAMYWYRQDPGQGLRLIYYSQIVNDFQKGDIAEGYSVSREKKESFPLTVTSAQKNPTAFYLCASSEQTGSQKETQYFGPGTRLLVL.

Many counts were recorded for this clone. This sequence joins TRBV11-2 and TRBJ1-3; no reliable D call. V lost 2 bases, J lost 5 bases, and 10 bases lay in between. The CDR3 consists of 14 residues. Germline assignment: CDR1 SGHAT and CDR2 FQNNGV. CDR3 nucleotides: TGTGCCAGCAGCTTAACCGATCGTCGAAACACCATATATTTT. This codes for CASSLTDRRNTIYF.

The J gene is TRBJ2-7, the V gene TRBV19; 7 bases agree with TRBD1. Trimming cost V 5 bases and J 6 bases; bases outside gene matches: 13. Germline lookup yields CDR1 LNHDA and CDR2 SQIVND (reference sequence). CDR3 size: 15 residues. The CDR3 region has the DNA TGTGCCAGTAGTGCTGGACAGGCTAAGACCTTCGAGCAGTACGTC. Amino acids: CASSAGQAKTFEQYV.

This clone was recorded many times. The rearrangement joins TRBV2 to TRBJ1-5; no definite D call. The germline V and J ends were trimmed by 4 bases and 0 bases, with 22 bases remaining between them. CDR3 size: 19 residues. The germline V gene has CDR1 SNHLY and CDR2 FYNNEI. In nucleotides, the CDR3 is TGTGCCAGCAGTGTTGTCTCAAGACGGCTGCCATATAGCAATCAGCCCCAGCATTTT. Its protein is CASSVVSRRLPYSNQPQHF. Drawing the rest from reference TRBV2 and TRBJ1-5, the complete variable domain is EPEVTQTPSHQVTQMGQEVILRCVPISNHLYFYWYRQILGQKVEFLVSFYNNEISEKSEIFDDQFSVERPDGSNFTLKIRSTKLEDSAMYFCASSVVSRRLPYSNQPQHFGDGTRLSIL.